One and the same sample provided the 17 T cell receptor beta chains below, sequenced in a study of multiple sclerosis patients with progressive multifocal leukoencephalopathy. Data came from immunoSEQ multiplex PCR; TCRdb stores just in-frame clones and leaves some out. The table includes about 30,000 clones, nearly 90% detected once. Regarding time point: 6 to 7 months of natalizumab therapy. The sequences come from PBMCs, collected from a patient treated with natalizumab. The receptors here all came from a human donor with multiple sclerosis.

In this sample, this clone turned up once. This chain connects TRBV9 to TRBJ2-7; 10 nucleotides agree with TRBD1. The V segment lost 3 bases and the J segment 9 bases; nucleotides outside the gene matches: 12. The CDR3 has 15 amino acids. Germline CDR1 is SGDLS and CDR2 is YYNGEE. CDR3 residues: CASSAPAGQGVVQYF. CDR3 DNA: TGTGCCAGCAGCGCCCCTGCTGGACAGGGGGTTGTGCAGTACTTC.

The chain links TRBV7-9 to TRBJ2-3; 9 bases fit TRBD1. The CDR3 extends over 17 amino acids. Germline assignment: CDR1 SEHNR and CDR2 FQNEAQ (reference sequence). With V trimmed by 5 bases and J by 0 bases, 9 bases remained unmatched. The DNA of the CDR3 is TGTGCCAGCAGCCTTACACAGGGGGCGGTTAGCACAGATACGCAGTATTTT. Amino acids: CASSLTQGAVSTDTQYF. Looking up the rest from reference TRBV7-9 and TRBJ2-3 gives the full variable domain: DTGVSQNPRHKITKRGQNVTFRCDPISEHNRLYWYRQTLGQGPEFLTYFQNEAQLEKSRLLSDRFSAERPKGSFSTLEIQRTEQGDSAMYLCASSLTQGAVSTDTQYFGPGTRLTVL.

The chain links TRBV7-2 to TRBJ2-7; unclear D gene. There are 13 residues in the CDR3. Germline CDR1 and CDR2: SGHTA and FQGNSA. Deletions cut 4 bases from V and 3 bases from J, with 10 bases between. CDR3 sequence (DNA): TGTGCCAGCAGCTACGGTCTGATCTACGAGCAGTACTTC. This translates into CASSYGLIYEQYF.

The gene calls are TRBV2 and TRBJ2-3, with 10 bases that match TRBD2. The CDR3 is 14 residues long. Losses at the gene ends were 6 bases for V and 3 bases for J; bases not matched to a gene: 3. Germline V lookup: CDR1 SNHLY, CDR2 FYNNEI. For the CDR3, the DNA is TGTGCCAGCAGAGTTAGCGGGAGGACAGATACGCAGTATTTT. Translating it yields CASRVSGRTDTQYF.

The CDR3 sequence: CATRGQTSYEQYF. DNA of the CDR3: TGTGCCACCCGAGGTCAGACTTCCTACGAGCAGTACTTC. V is TRBV7-2 and J is TRBJ2-7; D is ambiguous. CDR3 length equals 13 residues. The V end was cut by 10 bases, the J end by 1 base, with 14 bases between. Germline CDR1 and CDR2: SGHTA and FQGNSA.

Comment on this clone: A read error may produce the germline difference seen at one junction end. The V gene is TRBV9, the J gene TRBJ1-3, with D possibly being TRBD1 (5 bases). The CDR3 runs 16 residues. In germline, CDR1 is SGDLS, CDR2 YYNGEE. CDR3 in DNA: TGTGCCAGCAGCGTAGGAGCAGGGATGGCTGGAAACACCACATATTTT. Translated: CASSVGAGMAGNTTYF.

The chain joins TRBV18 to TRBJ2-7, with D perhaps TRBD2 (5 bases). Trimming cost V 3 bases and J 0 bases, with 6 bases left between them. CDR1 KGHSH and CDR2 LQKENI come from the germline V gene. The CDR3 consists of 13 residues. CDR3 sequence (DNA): TGTGCCAGCTCACCGGGAGACTCCTACGAGCAGTACTTC. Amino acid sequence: CASSPGDSYEQYF. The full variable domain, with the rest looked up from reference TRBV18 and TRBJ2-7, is NAGVMQNPRHLVRRRGQEARLRCSPMKGHSHVYWYRQLPEEGLKFMVYLQKENIIDESGMPKERFSAEFPKEGPSILRIQQVVRGDSAAYFCASSPGDSYEQYFGPGTRLTVT.

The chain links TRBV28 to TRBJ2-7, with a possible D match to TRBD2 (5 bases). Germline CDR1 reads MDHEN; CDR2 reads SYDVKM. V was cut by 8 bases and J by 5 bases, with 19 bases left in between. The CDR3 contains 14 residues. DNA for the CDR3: TGTGCCAGCGGTTCCGGACTCAGCTCTCACGAGCAGTACTTC. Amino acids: CASGSGLSSHEQYF.

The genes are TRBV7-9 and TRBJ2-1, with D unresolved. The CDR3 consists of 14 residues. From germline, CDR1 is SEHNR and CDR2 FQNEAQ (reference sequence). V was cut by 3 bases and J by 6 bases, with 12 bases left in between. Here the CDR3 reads CASSFSPAGNEQFF. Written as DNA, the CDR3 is TGTGCCAGCAGCTTTAGTCCCGCTGGCAATGAGCAGTTCTTC.

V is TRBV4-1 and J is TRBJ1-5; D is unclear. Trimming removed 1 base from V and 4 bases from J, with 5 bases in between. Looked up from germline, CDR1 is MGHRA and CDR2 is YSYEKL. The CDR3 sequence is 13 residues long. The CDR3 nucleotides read TGCGCCAGCAGCCAAGGCCGAAATCAGCCCCAGCATTTT. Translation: CASSQGRNQPQHF.

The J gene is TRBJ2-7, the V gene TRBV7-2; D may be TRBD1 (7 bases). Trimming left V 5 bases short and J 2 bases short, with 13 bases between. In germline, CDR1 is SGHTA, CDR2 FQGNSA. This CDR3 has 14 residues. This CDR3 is CASSPGGTAYEQYF. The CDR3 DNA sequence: TGTGCCAGCAGCCCAGGGGGGACCGCCTACGAGCAGTACTTC.

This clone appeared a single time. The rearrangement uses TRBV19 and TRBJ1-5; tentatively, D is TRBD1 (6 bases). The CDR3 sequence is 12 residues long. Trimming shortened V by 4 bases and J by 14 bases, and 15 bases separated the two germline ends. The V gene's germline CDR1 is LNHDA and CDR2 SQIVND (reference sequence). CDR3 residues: CASSTPDSPKHF. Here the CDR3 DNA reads TGTGCCAGTAGTACTCCGGACAGCCCTAAGCATTTT.

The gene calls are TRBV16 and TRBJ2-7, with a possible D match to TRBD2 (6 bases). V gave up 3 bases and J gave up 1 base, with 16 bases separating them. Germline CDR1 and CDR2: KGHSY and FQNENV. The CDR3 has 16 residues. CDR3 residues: CASSQRGLSGSYEQYF. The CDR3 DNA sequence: TGTGCCAGCAGCCAGAGGGGACTCTCGGGGTCCTACGAGCAGTACTTC.

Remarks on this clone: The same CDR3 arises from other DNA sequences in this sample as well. As DNA, the CDR3 is TGTGCCAGCAGCTCCACAATGGGTGGTGAGCAGTACTTC. Protein product: CASSSTMGGEQYF. The J gene is TRBJ2-7, the V gene TRBV7-8; D is unresolved. Trimming took 4 bases from V and 7 from J, leaving 14 bases between them. CDR1 is SGHVS, CDR2 FQNEAQ, per germline. The CDR3 spans 13 residues.

The DNA of the CDR3 is TGCGCCAGCAGCTTTGGGACAGGGGGCCGGGACGAGCAGTACTTC. It codes for CASSFGTGGRDEQYF. This chain connects TRBV5-1 to TRBJ2-7, with TRBD1 matching 12 bases. The V gene end was trimmed by 2 bases and the J gene end by 5 bases; junction bases not matched to a gene: 5. This CDR3 spans 15 amino acids. CDR1 and CDR2 from the germline V gene are SGHRS and YFSETQ. The full variable domain, with the rest looked up from reference TRBV5-1 and TRBJ2-7, is KAGVTQTPRYLIKTRGQQVTLSCSPISGHRSVSWYQQTPGQGLQFLFEYFSETQRNKGNFPGRFSGRQFSNSRSEMNVSTLELGDSALYLCASSFGTGGRDEQYFGPGTRLTVT.

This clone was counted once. In DNA, the CDR3 is TGTGCCAGCAGTAAAGGACAGGGTGGTTCCTACGAGCAGTACTTC. Protein sequence: CASSKGQGGSYEQYF. The chain joins TRBV25-1 to TRBJ2-7; 8 bases line up with TRBD1. V lost 5 bases and J lost 1; bases outside the gene matches: 7. Germline V lookup: CDR1 MGHDK, CDR2 SYGVNS. This CDR3 region has 15 residues.

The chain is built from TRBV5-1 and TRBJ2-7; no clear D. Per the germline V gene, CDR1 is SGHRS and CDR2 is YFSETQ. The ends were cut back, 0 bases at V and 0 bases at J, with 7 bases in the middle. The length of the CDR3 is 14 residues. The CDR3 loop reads CASSLERSSYEQYF. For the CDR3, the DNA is TGCGCCAGCAGCTTGGAAAGGAGCTCCTACGAGCAGTACTTC.